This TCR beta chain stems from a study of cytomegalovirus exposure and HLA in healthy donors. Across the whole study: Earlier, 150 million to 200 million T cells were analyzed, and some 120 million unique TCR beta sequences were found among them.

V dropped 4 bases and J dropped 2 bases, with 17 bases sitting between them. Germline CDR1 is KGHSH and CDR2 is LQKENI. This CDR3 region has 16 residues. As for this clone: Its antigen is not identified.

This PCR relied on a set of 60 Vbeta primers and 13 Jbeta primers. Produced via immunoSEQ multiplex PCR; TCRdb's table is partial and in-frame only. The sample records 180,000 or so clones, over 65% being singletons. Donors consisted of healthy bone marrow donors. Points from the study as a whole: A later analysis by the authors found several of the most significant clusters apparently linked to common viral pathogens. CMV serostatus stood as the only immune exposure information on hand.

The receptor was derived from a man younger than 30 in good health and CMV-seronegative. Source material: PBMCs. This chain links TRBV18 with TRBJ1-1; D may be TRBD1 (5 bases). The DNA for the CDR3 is TGTGCCAGCTCACAAGGGGCCGGACAAGGAAACACTGAAGCTTTCTTT. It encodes CASSQGAGQGNTEAFF.